These 20 T cell receptor beta chains originate from one sample sequenced in a study of shared clonotypes between healthy human individuals. Terminally differentiated effector memory CD45RA+ cells were excluded from the naive CD8 cells, which were CD45RO-negative and positively selected for CCR7. Clones were sequenced by immunoSEQ multiplex PCR, and TCRdb holds only the in-frame ones, with some missing. The repertoire holds over 2,000,000 clones, with 93% as singletons. Sequencing used naive CD8+ T cells from PBMCs. These receptors were taken from a young man in good health. Some clones in this sample may be carry-over from other donors' samples.

This rearrangement joins TRBV25-1 to TRBJ2-1; D is perhaps TRBD2 (5 bases). Trimming cost V 3 bases and J 2 bases, with 17 bases left between them. This CDR3 has 17 residues. CDR1 MGHDK and CDR2 SYGVNS come from the germline V gene. The DNA for the CDR3 is TGTGCCAGCAGTGACTTGGGTAGCGCCTTCCCCTACAATGAGCAGTTCTTC. This codes for CASSDLGSAFPYNEQFF.

In regard to this clone: Other DNA sequences in the same sample also yield this CDR3. The chain joins TRBV27 to TRBJ2-1; 9 nucleotides line up with TRBD2. The CDR3 is made up of 15 amino acids. Trimming cost V 2 bases and J 2 bases; bases outside gene matches: 1. Per germline, CDR1 MNHEY and CDR2 SMNVEV (reference sequence). The CDR3 DNA reads as TGTGCCAGCAGTTTACTAGCGGGGACCTACAATGAGCAGTTCTTC. Translated: CASSLLAGTYNEQFF.

The chain uses TRBV12-5 and TRBJ2-1, with D maybe TRBD2 (5 bases). There are 13 residues in the CDR3. The germline V gene encodes CDR1 LGHNT and CDR2 FRNRAP. The germline V and J ends were trimmed by 3 bases and 5 bases, with 8 bases remaining between them. CDR3 in DNA: TGTGCTAGTGGTTTAGGCGGGCACAATGAGCAGTTCTTC. Its protein product is CASGLGGHNEQFF.

The rearrangement joins TRBV6-5 to TRBJ1-4; no clear D. Germline lookup yields CDR1 MNHEY and CDR2 SVGAGI. The CDR3 consists of 11 residues. V was cut by 4 bases and J by 7 bases, with 4 bases left in between. The CDR3 reads CASSSSEKLFF. CDR3 nucleotide sequence: TGTGCCAGCAGTTCGAGTGAAAAACTGTTTTTT.

The genes are TRBV28 and TRBJ2-3, with 14 nucleotides matching TRBD2. This CDR3 spans 16 amino acids. Germline values: CDR1 MDHEN, CDR2 SYDVKM. J lost 6 bases, V lost 7 bases, and 9 bases had no gene match. CDR3 DNA sequence: TGTGCCAGCACCGGGGGACTAGCGGGAGACTGGGATACGCAGTATTTT. Its translation: CASTGGLAGDWDTQYF. Full variable domain (rest looked up from reference TRBV28 and TRBJ2-3): DVKVTQSSRYLVKRTGEKVFLECVQDMDHENMFWYRQDPGLGLRLIYFSYDVKMKEKGDIPEGYSVSREKKERFSLILESASTNQTSMYLCASTGGLAGDWDTQYFGPGTRLTVL.

About this clone itself: Different DNA sequences within this sample yield the same CDR3. J is TRBJ1-2 and V is TRBV9, with no clear D. The germline CDR1 and CDR2 sequences are SGDLS and YYNGEE. The CDR3 contains 12 residues. The V gene lost 2 bases and the J gene lost 4 bases, with 6 bases spanning the gap. CDR3 region: CASSVAGYGYTF. Written as DNA, the CDR3 is TGTGCCAGCAGCGTTGCAGGCTATGGCTACACCTTC.

This chain links TRBV11-2 with TRBJ2-1; D possibly corresponds to TRBD2 (6 bases). Trimming removed 1 base at V and 2 bases at J, with 12 bases between. From germline, CDR1 is SGHAT and CDR2 FQNNGV. CDR3 size: 16 residues. CDR3 in amino acids: CASSLGMGRTYNEQFF. Here the CDR3 DNA reads TGTGCCAGCAGCTTAGGAATGGGGAGGACCTACAATGAGCAGTTCTTC.

The chain combines TRBV28 with TRBJ2-5, with D hard to call. The closer fit of TRBJ2-7 to the DNA end suggests the J call may be wrong. The CDR3 has 12 residues. The V gene's germline CDR1 is MDHEN and CDR2 SYDVKM. The CDR3, as DNA: TGTGCCAGCAGCCGGACCTCCTACGAGCAGTACTTC. Its translation is CASSRTSYEQYF.

The chain has TRBV28 and TRBJ1-2, with D unresolved. The V end lost 3 bases, the J end lost 5 bases, and 13 bases lay between the germline ends. The CDR3 sequence is 14 residues long. Germline V lookup: CDR1 MDHEN, CDR2 SYDVKM. The CDR3 nucleotides read TGTGCCAGCAGTTTCAAGGGTAAAGAATATGGCTACACCTTC. It encodes CASSFKGKEYGYTF.

The chain recombines TRBV9 with TRBJ2-2, with 9 bases that match TRBD2. The germline V gene has CDR1 SGDLS and CDR2 YYNGEE. V lost 2 bases, J lost 10 bases, and 9 bases stayed unmatched. This CDR3 region has 15 residues. The CDR3 loop reads CASSVNLAGSEELFF. As DNA, the CDR3 is TGTGCCAGCAGCGTTAACCTAGCGGGATCCGAGGAGCTGTTTTTT.

The J gene is TRBJ1-2, the V gene TRBV15, with D unclear. CDR1 is LNHNV, CDR2 YYDKDF, per germline (reference sequence). CDR3 length equals 15 residues. Trimming took 3 bases from V and 2 from J, leaving 13 bases between them. CDR3 bases: TGTGCCACCAGCAGGGGCTCATCATTAAACTATGGCTACACCTTC. This encodes CATSRGSSLNYGYTF.

V usage is TRBV9 and J usage is TRBJ2-2, with 7 bases fitting TRBD2. The CDR3 consists of 17 residues. The germline V gene encodes CDR1 SGDLS and CDR2 YYNGEE. Losses at the gene ends were 0 bases for V and 2 bases for J; bases not matched to a gene: 7. The CDR3, as DNA: TGTGCCAGCAGCGTAGACCCCTCGGGAGGAAACACCGGGGAGCTGTTTTTT. It encodes CASSVDPSGGNTGELFF.

This clone was seen a few times. The chain couples TRBV2 to TRBJ2-2; no clear D. Germline CDR1 and CDR2: SNHLY and FYNNEI. This CDR3 spans 12 amino acids. Trimming removed 4 bases at V and 6 bases at J, with 6 bases between. CDR3 sequence: CASSAEAGELFF. The CDR3 DNA is TGTGCCAGCAGTGCCGAAGCCGGGGAGCTGTTTTTT. The whole variable domain, remainder taken from reference TRBV2 and TRBJ2-2, is EPEVTQTPSHQVTQMGQEVILRCVPISNHLYFYWYRQILGQKVEFLVSFYNNEISEKSEIFDDQFSVERPDGSNFTLKIRSTKLEDSAMYFCASSAEAGELFFGEGSRLTVL.

This chain connects TRBV14 to TRBJ2-1; 12 bases match TRBD2. The CDR3 covers 16 residues. The J segment lost 4 bases and the V segment lost 4 bases, leaving 5 bases of the junction unmatched. The V gene's germline CDR1 is SGHDN and CDR2 FVKESK. CDR3 coding DNA: TGTGCCAGCAGCCTTACCGGGACTAGCGGGTACAATGAGCAGTTCTTC. This translates into CASSLTGTSGYNEQFF.

The chain links TRBV21-1 to TRBJ2-7; the table calls TRBD2, which could not be checked here. TRBV21-1 is designated a pseudogene. This CDR3 region has 20 residues. The CDR3 nucleotides are TGTGCCAGCAGCAGTCAGACACCGACTAGCGGGAGGGCCGGTCACGGCGAGCAGTACTTC. Encoded protein: CASSSQTPTSGRAGHGEQYF.

The chain uses TRBV5-1 and TRBJ2-5; D remains unclear. V dropped 0 bases and J dropped 1 base, with 10 bases sitting between them. The CDR3 consists of 15 residues. Germline CDR1 reads SGHRS; CDR2 reads YFSETQ. The DNA for the CDR3 is TGCGCCAGCAGCTTGGGCCCACTCTTCCAAGAGACCCAGTACTTC. The encoded protein is CASSLGPLFQETQYF.

This clone was found once. The rearrangement links TRBV5-6 to TRBJ2-7; tentatively, D is TRBD2 (6 bases). Trimming removed 4 bases from V and 7 bases from J, with 15 bases in between. The CDR3 runs to 13 residues. Germline V CDR1 and CDR2: SGHDT, YYEEEE. CDR3 in amino acids: CASSPFVGGEQYF. The CDR3 nucleotides read TGTGCCAGCAGCCCATTTGTCGGGGGAGAGCAGTACTTC.

The gene calls are TRBV11-2 and TRBJ2-1; 13 bases are shared with TRBD2. This CDR3 has 17 residues. Germline assignment: CDR1 SGHAT and CDR2 FQNNGV. The junction had 4 bases not matched to a gene; V was cut back by 5 bases and J by 0 bases. The CDR3 DNA reads as TGTGCCAGCAGCCCACGGACTAGCGGGGGCTCCTACAATGAGCAGTTCTTC. It encodes CASSPRTSGGSYNEQFF.

The CDR3 protein is CASSPRVGPDYGYTF. The CDR3 DNA reads TGTGCCAGCAGCCCTAGGGTCGGGCCCGACTATGGCTACACCTTC. The chain combines TRBV5-5 with TRBJ1-2; D is unclear. The length of the CDR3 is 15 residues. The germline V and J ends were trimmed by 4 bases and 3 bases, with 16 bases remaining between them. Germline V CDR1 and CDR2: SGHKS, YYEKEE (reference sequence).

Remarks on this clone: Other DNA sequences in this sample translate to the same CDR3. The chain joins TRBV11-3 to TRBJ1-1; D perhaps matches TRBD1 (5 bases). CDR3 length equals 16 residues. From germline, CDR1 is SGHNT and CDR2 YENEEA. V lost 6 bases and J 0 bases, leaving 17 bases between the germline ends. The DNA for the CDR3 is TGTGCCAGCAGTCCACGACAGCCCCTCATGAACACTGAAGCTTTCTTT. Its translation is CASSPRQPLMNTEAFF. Complete variable domain (other parts from reference TRBV11-3 and TRBJ1-1): EAGVVQSPRYKIIEKKQPVAFWCNPISGHNTLYWYLQNLGQGPELLIRYENEEAVDDSQLPKDRFSAERLKGVDSTLKIQPAELGDSAVYLCASSPRQPLMNTEAFFGQGTRLTVV.